This T cell receptor beta chain was captured in a study of T cell repertoires in cytomegalovirus infection. Findings and caveats of the study: Within the response measured ex vivo, HLA-C-restricted CMV-specific TCR beta clonotypes were dominant.

About this clonotype itself: As yet, its antigen is unknown.

Germline lookup yields CDR1 LNHDA and CDR2 SQIVND (reference sequence). The CDR3 length is 11 residues. V shed 6 bases and J shed 0 bases, with 2 bases lying between them. From the reads, TCRdb called clonotypes with MiXCR, one entry per CDR3 protein. The sample holds about 52,000 distinct CDR3 sequences, around 20% seen once. This chain connects TRBV19 to TRBJ2-5; D not certain. The sequence was obtained from a human donor in good health (CMV status not recorded). Some clones in this sample may be carry-over from other donors' samples. The sample was CD8+ T cells from cultured PBMCs, taken from culture after CMV antigen stimulation. CDR3 in amino acids: CASRHQETQYF. CDR3 bases: TGTGCCAGTAGGCACCAAGAGACCCAGTACTTC.